These 27 T cell receptor beta chains originate from one sample sequenced in a study of shared clonotypes between healthy human individuals. Sequencing was performed with immunoSEQ multiplex PCR; in TCRdb, only in-frame clones are kept and a portion is missing. This sample has around 100,000 clones, with approximately 65% found just once. Sequenced material: memory CD8+ T cells sorted from blood. Subset defined: CD45RO+ cells pooled with CCR7-negative TemRA cells. The receptors derive from a woman aged 30 to 39 in good health.

This clone has just a few counts. Other DNA sequences in this specimen translate into the identical CDR3. The chain joins TRBV5-4 to TRBJ2-5, with D uncertain. The CDR3 contains 13 residues. V was shortened by 4 bases and J by 1 base, with 8 bases between the two germline ends. Per germline, CDR1 SGHNT and CDR2 YYREEE (reference sequence). In DNA form, the CDR3 reads TGTGCCAGCAGCCTTGAGAGCCAAGAGACCCAGTACTTC. Translating gives CASSLESQETQYF.

V gene TRBV15 combines with J gene TRBJ2-5; tentative D call: TRBD2 (5 bases). The ends were cut back, 2 bases at V and 3 bases at J, with 7 bases in the middle. The V gene's germline CDR1 is LNHNV and CDR2 YYDKDF (reference sequence). The CDR3 extends over 13 amino acids. The CDR3 DNA sequence: TGTGCCACCAGCAGACGAGGGAAAGAGACCCAGTACTTC. As protein: CATSRRGKETQYF.

The CDR3 reads CAISKLYSGGYEQYF. The CDR3 nucleotides read TGTGCCATCAGCAAACTTTACTCAGGGGGTTACGAGCAGTACTTC. The gene calls are TRBV10-3 and TRBJ2-7, with TRBD1 matching 7 bases. J was trimmed by 4 bases and V by 6 bases; bases with no gene match: 12. Germline V gives CDR1 ENHRY, CDR2 SYGVKD. This CDR3 region has 15 residues.

The chain combines TRBV19 with TRBJ2-3; D may be TRBD1 (5 bases). Per the germline V gene, CDR1 is LNHDA and CDR2 is SQIVND (reference sequence). The CDR3 contains 15 residues. The V and J ends lost 3 bases and 3 bases respectively, with 13 bases between them. Written as DNA, the CDR3 is TGTGCCAGTAGTATTCTAAGGGGTAGGACAGATACGCAGTATTTT. It specifies CASSILRGRTDTQYF.

The rearrangement joins TRBV25-1 to TRBJ2-5; 9 bases align to TRBD2. Trimming took 8 bases from V and 3 from J; bases not matched to a gene: 10. The CDR3 extends over 15 amino acids. The germline CDR1 and CDR2 sequences are MGHDK and SYGVNS. The CDR3, as DNA: TGTGCCAGCCACGGGGCGGGAGGGCCGGAAGAGACCCAGTACTTC. Translated, it gives CASHGAGGPEETQYF.

This clone has only a few counts. The chain joins TRBV9 to TRBJ2-7; D is unclear. The V end was cut by 0 bases, the J end by 7 bases, with 11 bases between. CDR1 is SGDLS and CDR2 is YYNGEE in the germline V gene. The CDR3 has 13 residues. CDR3 in amino acids: CASSVATASEQYF. The CDR3 DNA follows: TGTGCCAGCAGCGTAGCTACTGCTAGTGAGCAGTACTTC. The full variable domain, completed using reference TRBV9 and TRBJ2-7, is DSGVTQTPKHLITATGQRVTLRCSPRSGDLSVYWYQQSLDQGLQFLIQYYNGEERAKGNILERFSAQQFPDLHSELNLSSLELGDSALYFCASSVATASEQYFGPGTRLTVT.

This clone came up once. This chain links TRBV27 with TRBJ2-5; the match to TRBD2 covers 14 bases. The germline V gene encodes CDR1 MNHEY and CDR2 SMNVEV (reference sequence). The CDR3 sequence is 16 residues long. V gave up 4 bases and J gave up 5 bases; unmatched junction bases: 6. CDR3 sequence: CASSSGTSGSLETQYF. CDR3 DNA: TGTGCCAGCAGTTCCGGGACTAGCGGGAGCTTGGAGACCCAGTACTTC.

The V and J genes are TRBV4-1 and TRBJ2-3, with a possible D match to TRBD2 (6 bases). The germline V gene encodes CDR1 MGHRA and CDR2 YSYEKL. Trimming shortened V by 3 bases and J by 6 bases, and 16 bases separated the two germline ends. This CDR3 has 15 amino acids. CDR3 nucleotides: TGCGCCAGCAGCCACATTAAGGACGGGAGCGATACGCAGTATTTT. Translated, it gives CASSHIKDGSDTQYF.

The chain carries TRBV25-1 and TRBJ2-1; D not certain. The CDR3 spans 17 residues. CDR1 and CDR2 (germline): MGHDK, SYGVNS. V was pared by 2 bases and J by 3 bases, with 17 bases between. The CDR3 is CASSEIPGTLHYNEQFF. The CDR3 nucleotides read TGTGCCAGCAGTGAAATCCCCGGTACCCTCCACTACAATGAGCAGTTCTTC.

The J gene is TRBJ1-2, the V gene TRBV5-1; D not resolved. The CDR3 sequence is 14 residues long. Trimming pared 4 bases from V and 8 bases from J, leaving 18 bases between. CDR1 SGHRS and CDR2 YFSETQ come from the germline V gene. CDR3 in DNA: TGCGCCAGCAGCCACAAATCTGGGCGTGGGGGCTACACCTTC. Its protein product is CASSHKSGRGGYTF.

The rearrangement uses TRBV6-1 and TRBJ2-7; a weak D match, TRBD1 (6 bases). Trimming cost V 8 bases and J 5 bases, with 13 bases left between them. CDR3 length: 12 amino acids. CDR1 MNHNS and CDR2 SASEGT come from the germline V gene. The CDR3 region has the DNA TGTGCCAGCTGGGCAGGGGCCCACGAGCAGTACTTC. It encodes CASWAGAHEQYF.

This clone was counted between two and nine times. The V call is TRBV11-1, the J call TRBJ2-7; D uncertain. Germline V gives CDR1 SGHAT, CDR2 FQDESV (reference sequence). The CDR3 contains 16 residues. The V end lost 5 bases, the J end lost 7 bases, and 24 bases lay between the germline ends. CDR3 in DNA: TGTGCCAGCAGCGAAATCCCCTCTGCGTCTGCGAAAGAGCAGTACTTC. It translates to CASSEIPSASAKEQYF.

The rearrangement joins TRBV27 to TRBJ2-7, with 8 nucleotides matching TRBD1. CDR1 and CDR2 (germline): MNHEY, SMNVEV (reference sequence). V shed 10 bases and J 0 bases; nucleotides not matched to a gene: 5. The CDR3 totals 13 residues. The CDR3 reads CAIAGGPSYEQYF. CDR3 nucleotides: TGTGCCATCGCAGGGGGCCCCTCCTACGAGCAGTACTTC.

The chain employs TRBV19 and TRBJ2-7; 12 bases map to TRBD2. Germline CDR1 and CDR2: LNHDA and SQIVND (reference sequence). This CDR3 region has 14 residues. The V and J ends lost 3 bases and 4 bases, in that order; junction bases with no gene match: 1. CDR3 coding DNA: TGTGCCAGTAGTATCGGACTAGCGGGATACGAGCAGTACTTC. Translated: CASSIGLAGYEQYF.

The rearrangement uses TRBV7-9 and TRBJ2-7; D uncertain. The CDR3 runs to 15 residues. CDR1 SEHNR and CDR2 FQNEAQ come from the germline V gene (reference sequence). With 6 bases removed from V and 2 bases from J, the gap between germline ends came to 17 bases. The CDR3 is CASSPWNGYAYEQYF. CDR3 DNA: TGTGCCAGCAGTCCGTGGAACGGCTATGCCTACGAGCAGTACTTC.

In its sample, this clone was seen a few times. The CDR3 sequence is CASSELSGSSDTQYF. The CDR3 bases are TGTGCCAGCAGTGAGCTTAGCGGGAGCTCAGATACGCAGTATTTT. The chain joins TRBV6-1 to TRBJ2-3; TRBD2 matches 9 bases. The CDR3 is 15 amino acids. Germline assignment: CDR1 MNHNS and CDR2 SASEGT. The J segment lost 4 bases and the V segment lost 3 bases, leaving 5 bases of the junction unmatched.

The rearrangement uses TRBV19 and TRBJ2-1, with D tentatively TRBD2 (5 bases). Germline V gene sequence: CDR1 LNHDA, CDR2 SQIVND (reference sequence). This CDR3 is 14 amino acids long. With 7 bases removed from V and 0 bases from J, the gap between germline ends came to 10 bases. CDR3 loop: CASTQAVSYNEQFF. The CDR3, as DNA: TGTGCCAGTACCCAAGCGGTCTCCTACAATGAGCAGTTCTTC.

V is TRBV4-1 and J is TRBJ2-7; 14 bases line up with TRBD2. Germline V gene sequence: CDR1 MGHRA, CDR2 YSYEKL. The CDR3 is 15 residues long. The V gene end was trimmed by 4 bases and the J gene end by 6 bases; junction bases not matched to a gene: 5. The CDR3 coding sequence is TGCGCCAGCAGCCCAGGGGGACTAGCGGGAGTCGAGCAGTACTTC. This sequence encodes CASSPGGLAGVEQYF.

This clone was detected a few times. This sequence joins TRBV13 and TRBJ2-7, with a possible D match to TRBD1 (5 bases). Germline V gene lookup returns CDR1 PRHDT and CDR2 FYEKMQ (reference sequence). V was clipped by 5 bases and J by 2 bases, with 13 bases between them. The CDR3 is 14 amino acids. The CDR3: CASSGEGRAYEQYF. The CDR3, as DNA: TGTGCCAGCAGCGGGGAAGGCAGGGCCTACGAGCAGTACTTC.

The chain links TRBV6-1 to TRBJ2-1; 7 bases fit TRBD2. The CDR3 consists of 15 residues. Germline CDR1 and CDR2: MNHNS and SASEGT. The V segment lost 4 bases and the J segment 4 bases; nucleotides outside the gene matches: 7. The CDR3 DNA reads as TGTGCCAGCAGTGGGGGGGAGGGAGCATACAATGAGCAGTTCTTC. Encoded protein: CASSGGEGAYNEQFF.

This chain joins TRBV9 and TRBJ2-1, with unresolved D. Germline V gene lookup returns CDR1 SGDLS and CDR2 YYNGEE. This CDR3 region has 15 residues. V was pared by 5 bases and J by 4 bases, with 16 bases between. The CDR3 loop reads CASSGWAGPYNEQFF. In DNA form, the CDR3 reads TGTGCCAGCAGTGGGTGGGCAGGCCCTTACAATGAGCAGTTCTTC.

This chain joins TRBV5-1 and TRBJ1-1; TRBD1 matches 9 bases. The CDR3 contains 14 residues. V trimming: 0 bases; J trimming: 8 bases; junction bases outside the gene matches: 5. Germline CDR1 is SGHRS and CDR2 is YFSETQ. As DNA, the CDR3 is TGCGCCAGCAGCTTGGGAACAGGGGGCCTCGAAGCTTTCTTT. It yields the protein CASSLGTGGLEAFF.

On this clone itself: Relative to the germline gene, one junction end is altered; a read error may explain this. The chain uses TRBV5-1 and TRBJ1-2, with unresolved D. Germline V gene data show CDR1 as SGHRS and CDR2 as YFSETQ. CDR3 length equals 14 residues. CDR3 in amino acids: CASSRGSGVDGYTF. CDR3 sequence (DNA): TGTGCCAGCTCTCGGGGTTCGGGAGTGGATGGCTACACCTTC.

This clone appeared a single time. The V call is TRBV7-8, the J call TRBJ2-2; TRBD1 matches 12 bases. Trimming at V came to 5 bases and at J to 4 bases, leaving 8 bases not matched to a gene. The CDR3 totals 17 residues. Germline V gives CDR1 SGHVS, CDR2 FQNEAQ. As DNA, the CDR3 is TGTGCCAGCAGCCGGGACAGGGGGCCGTTTGGCACCGGGGAGCTGTTTTTT. Amino acids: CASSRDRGPFGTGELFF. Using reference TRBV7-8 and TRBJ2-2 for the parts outside the CDR3, the full variable domain is GAGVSQSPRYKVAKRGQDVALRCDPISGHVSLFWYQQALGQGPEFLTYFQNEAQLDKSGLPSDRFFAERPEGSVSTLKIQRTQQEDSAVYLCASSRDRGPFGTGELFFGEGSRLTVL.

This clone appeared a single time. The chain recombines TRBV6-1 with TRBJ1-1; D is undetermined. V lost 10 bases and J lost 2, with 14 bases in between. This CDR3 has 13 residues. Germline-derived CDR1 and CDR2 are MNHNS and SASEGT. The CDR3 loop reads CAISGGGNTEAFF. The CDR3 DNA reads as TGTGCCATCTCCGGCGGAGGAAACACTGAAGCTTTCTTT.

This clone was detected only a few times. The chain recombines TRBV7-9 with TRBJ2-7; D possibly corresponds to TRBD2 (6 bases). The germline gives CDR1 SEHNR, CDR2 FQNEAQ (reference sequence). This CDR3 spans 15 amino acids. The V gene lost 5 bases and the J gene lost 2 bases, with 16 bases spanning the gap. The CDR3 protein is CASSPGWGDAYEQYF. CDR3 sequence (DNA): TGTGCCAGCAGCCCCGGGTGGGGGGACGCCTACGAGCAGTACTTC.

The rearrangement links TRBV15 to TRBJ2-2; D may correspond to TRBD1 or TRBD2 (6 bases each). From germline, CDR1 is LNHNV and CDR2 YYDKDF (reference sequence). The CDR3 is 17 residues long. The ends were cut back, 6 bases at V and 3 bases at J, with 20 bases in the middle. CDR3 loop: CATRDSWEVVDTGELFF. CDR3 DNA: TGTGCCACCAGGGACAGCTGGGAGGTGGTCGACACCGGGGAGCTGTTTTTT.